The following is a TCR beta chain sequence with its context. This clone turned up a few times. Its antigen has not been determined. No much larger clone is present one base from it, and per-base qualities are unavailable. Receptors were amplified or captured by the immunoSEQ multiplex PCR assay. RNA was extracted from all samples and reverse transcribed into cDNA, which served as template for TCR sequencing. First-strand cDNA was synthesized using SuperScript III with a 2:1 mix of oligo-dT and random hexamers. Amplification bias was assessed with a synthetic immune receptor repertoire, and residual bias was removed computationally. Per the authors' processing: Raw reads were preprocessed for error removal, and CDR3 was defined according to IMGT conventions as running from the conserved cysteine to phenylalanine. To get clonality, Shannon entropy was normalized by log2 of the number of productive unique TCRs and the result was subtracted from 1. Whether scalp clones were CD4 or CD8 was inferred by matching scalp TCRbeta sequences against CD4 and CD8 repertoires sorted from blood. Not all clones reach the TCRdb copy of this immuneACCESS table, which keeps in-frame sequences only. Checked studies attribute under half of the gap to unresolved V genes and leave the rest unexplained. V and J calls and clone size are as listed in that table; D and trimming were resolved from the DNA. This sample is represented by about 30,000 clones; 62% of them were singletons. Roughly 18% of the sample lies in the top ten.

Lesional scalp punch biopsies and peripheral blood were obtained from alopecia areata patients. PBMCs were separated by density centrifugation and stained for CD3, CD4 and CD8, after which CD4+ and CD8+ T cells were sorted on a FACSAria. Untreated alopecia areata patients were recruited as part of a multicenter biomarker study. For roughly five biomarker-study patients, blood CD8+ T cells were further sorted into NKG2D-low and NKG2D-high fractions. These data are taken from a study of CD8+ T cells in alopecia areata (dated by TCRdb to the late 2010s). Turning to the overall study: To study T cell clonal expansion in alopecia areata, the researchers applied high-throughput TCRbeta sequencing to both the C3H/HeJ mouse model and human patients. On the human side, TCRbeta sequencing was run on scalp tissue and on sorted CD4+ and CD8+ peripheral blood T cells from healthy controls and from alopecia areata patients with either patchy or totalis/universalis disease. Scalp clonality was compared among normal scalp (n=4), patchy alopecia areata scalp (n=8), and alopecia totalis/universalis scalp (n=8). RNA was extracted with the PAXgene miRNA kit for fixed scalp, the miRNeasy kit for PBMCs, and the RNeasy kit for mouse skin. TCRbeta CDR3 regions were amplified by immunoSEQ multiplex PCR with 35 Vbeta forward and 13 Jbeta reverse primers.

The CDR3 numbers 18 residues from cysteine through phenylalanine. The kept DNA is CDR3 alone, 54 bases in frame from the first base. Looking up the germline V gene yields CDR1 SGHRS and CDR2 YFSETQ. The germline V and J ends show losses of 0 bases and 0 bases respectively, and no gene match explains 6 bases of the junction. Overall results and qualifications from the work: Shared TCR sequences between patients were less evident than in mice, which may be partly attributable to HLA diversity in the patient population. Unlike mouse skin, where gammadelta T cells dominate, normal human skin contains resident alphabeta T cells that get sequenced too, which complicates analysis of the scalp TCR repertoire. Compared with normal scalp, lesional scalp had higher clonality and more expanded CD8+ clones, particularly in alopecia totalis/universalis, a pattern that suggests antigenic drive.

The source of this sequence is a human donor with alopecia areata. The V and J segments used are TRBV5-1 and TRBJ2-1; 10 middle bases align to TRBD2. The specimen was NKG2D-high CD8+ T cells sorted from blood. The label giving this sample's cell subset or site can be read as: sorted CD8+ NKG2D-high blood T cells. The nucleotide sequence reads TGCGCCAGCAGCTTGGGGACTAGCGGTCGATACTCCTACAATGAGCAGTTCTTC. It encodes CASSLGTSGRYSYNEQFF.